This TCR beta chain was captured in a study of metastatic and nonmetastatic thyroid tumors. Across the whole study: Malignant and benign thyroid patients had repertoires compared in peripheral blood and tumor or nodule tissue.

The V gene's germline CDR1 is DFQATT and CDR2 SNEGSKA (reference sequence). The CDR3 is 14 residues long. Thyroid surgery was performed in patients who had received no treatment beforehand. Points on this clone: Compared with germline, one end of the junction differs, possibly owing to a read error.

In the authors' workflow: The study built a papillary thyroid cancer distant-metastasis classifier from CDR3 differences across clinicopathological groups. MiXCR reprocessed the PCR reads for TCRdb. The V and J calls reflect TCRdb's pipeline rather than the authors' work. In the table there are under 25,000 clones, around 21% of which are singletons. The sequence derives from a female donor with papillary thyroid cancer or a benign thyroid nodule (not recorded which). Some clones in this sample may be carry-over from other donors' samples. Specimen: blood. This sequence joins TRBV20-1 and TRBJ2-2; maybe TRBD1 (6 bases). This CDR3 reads CSARQGSSTGDLFF. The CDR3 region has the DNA TGCAGTGCTAGACAGGGGTCCAGCACCGGGGATCTGTTTTTT.